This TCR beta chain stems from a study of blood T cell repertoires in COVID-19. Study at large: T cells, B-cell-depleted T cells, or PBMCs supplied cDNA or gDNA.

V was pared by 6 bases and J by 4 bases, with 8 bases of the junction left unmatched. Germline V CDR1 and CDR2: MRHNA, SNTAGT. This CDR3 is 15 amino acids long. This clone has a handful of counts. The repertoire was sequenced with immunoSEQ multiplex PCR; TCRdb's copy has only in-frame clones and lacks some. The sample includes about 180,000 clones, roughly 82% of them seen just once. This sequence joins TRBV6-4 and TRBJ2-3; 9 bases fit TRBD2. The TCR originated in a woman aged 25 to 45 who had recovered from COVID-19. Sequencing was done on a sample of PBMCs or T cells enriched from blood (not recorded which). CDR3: CASRPTSGSADTQYF. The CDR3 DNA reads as TGTGCCAGCAGGCCGACTAGCGGTTCCGCAGATACGCAGTATTTT.